This T cell receptor (beta chain) was captured in a study of shared clonotypes between healthy human individuals. Study background: Contributing individuals were a couple of females and a few males aged 18 to 49. Study conclusions and caveats: Sequencing depth was a factor that was expected to affect clonotype sharing among donors. Sampling included only blood; tissue repertoires likely differ. Relative to memory subsets, naive subsets generally showed larger estimated richness.

The data were produced by immunoSEQ multiplex PCR, yet TCRdb's version contains in-frame clones alone and is incomplete. The table lists over a million clones, 70% to 80% of them singletons. As concerns this clone: Its antigen is unknown.

The sequenced sample consisted of memory CD4+ T cells from PBMCs. Noted subset: CD45RA-negative fraction. The TCR was taken from a man aged 18 to 30 in good health. Some clones in this sample may be carry-over from other donors' samples.

The CDR3 loop reads CAWQGTYNSPLHF. The DNA of the CDR3 is TGTGCCTGGCAGGGCACCTATAATTCACCCCTCCACTTT. This sequence joins TRBV30 and TRBJ1-6, with a tentative D call TRBD1 (5 bases). V dropped 5 bases and J dropped 2 bases, with 7 bases sitting between them. Germline V lookup: CDR1 GTSNPN, CDR2 SVGIG (reference sequence). The CDR3 loop spans 13 amino acids.